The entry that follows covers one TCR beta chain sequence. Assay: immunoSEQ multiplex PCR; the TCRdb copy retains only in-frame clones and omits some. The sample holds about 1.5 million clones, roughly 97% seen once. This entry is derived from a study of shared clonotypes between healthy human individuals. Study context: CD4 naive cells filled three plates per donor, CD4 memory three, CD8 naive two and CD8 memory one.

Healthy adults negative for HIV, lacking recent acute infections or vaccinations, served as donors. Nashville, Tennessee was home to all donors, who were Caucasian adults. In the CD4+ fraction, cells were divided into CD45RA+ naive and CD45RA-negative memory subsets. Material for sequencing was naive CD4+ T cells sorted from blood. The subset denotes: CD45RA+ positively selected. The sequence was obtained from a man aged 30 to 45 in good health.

The CDR3 DNA follows: TGTGCCAGAAGCAGGGACCAGGGACGAGACACTGAAGCTTTCTTT. It codes for CARSRDQGRDTEAFF. The rearrangement joins TRBV5-3 to TRBJ1-1; possibly TRBD1 for D (5 bases). TRBV5-3 is identified as an open reading frame with a role that is uncertain. V was cut by 4 bases and J by 3 bases, with 16 bases left in between. This CDR3 is built from 15 residues.